This T cell receptor (beta chain) was retrieved from a study of blood T cell repertoires in COVID-19. On the study more broadly: In each case, the material was cDNA or gDNA derived from T cells, B-cell-depleted T cells, or PBMCs.

Between the trimmed V and J ends, which lost 6 bases and 0 bases, there was a span of 9 bases. This CDR3 is 14 amino acids long. In germline, CDR1 is MNHEY, CDR2 SVGAGI. In the authors' workflow: It was from reference gene primer amplification that nucleated cell counts were estimated. The repertoire was sequenced with immunoSEQ multiplex PCR; TCRdb's copy has only in-frame clones and lacks some. V and J calls plus clone size are reproduced from that table; the DNA served to infer D and trimming. This sample carries around 90,000 clones, 87% of them seen once, and the ten largest clones take around 16%.

What was sequenced was peripheral blood. The V gene is TRBV6-5, the J gene TRBJ1-3, with D uncertain. The receptor comes from a male donor with acute or convalescent COVID-19. CDR3 sequence reads: CASRPRFSGNTIYF. DNA for the CDR3: TGTGCCAGCAGGCCACGGTTCTCTGGAAACACCATATATTTT.